This T cell receptor beta chain was sequenced during a study of CXCR3-negative and CXCR3-positive naive CD8 T cells. Background on the study: Across all libraries, TRB reads numbered roughly 140 million, with about 1.5 +/- 0.3 million in each library. General observations from the study: For the naive subsets, surface CD5 was similar, and TCR strength was inferred from TRB CDR3 properties. Naive CXCR3-positive and CXCR3-negative cells shared similar TRBV-TRBJ usage, unlike memory cells.

UMI-labeled 5' RACE TRB cDNA libraries were prepared from the cells. Reanalyzing the 5' RACE reads, TCRdb keeps one entry per CDR3 protein, without DNA. This sample's clone table lists 84,000 or so distinct CDR3 sequences. As concerns this clonotype: Its antigen is not identified.

Naive CD8+ T cells showed CD45RO-CCR7+CD27+CD95-. This CDR3 has 12 amino acids. Germline CDR1 reads SQVTM; CDR2 reads ANQGSEA. This TCR was sampled from a human donor in good health. Some clones in this sample may be carry-over from other donors' samples. The sample taken for sequencing was naive CXCR3- CD8+ T cells from blood. The sample's subset: CD45RO-CCR7+CD27+CD95- naive CD8+ T cells lacking CXCR3 (TNR3-). The rearrangement joins TRBV29-1 to TRBJ2-7; as DNA is missing, the TRBD1 call by TCRdb cannot be tested. CDR3 protein: CSVEATGPEQYF.